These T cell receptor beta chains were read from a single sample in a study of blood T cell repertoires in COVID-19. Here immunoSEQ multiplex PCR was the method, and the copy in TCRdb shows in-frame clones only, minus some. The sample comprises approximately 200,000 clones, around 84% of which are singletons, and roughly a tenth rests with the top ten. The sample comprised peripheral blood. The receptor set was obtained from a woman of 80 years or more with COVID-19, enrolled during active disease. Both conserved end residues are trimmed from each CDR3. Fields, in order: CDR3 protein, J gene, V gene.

ATRLGTAGNTEAF	TRBJ1-1	TRBV6-5
ASRSGTGTYT	TRBJ1-2	TRBV2
AINQDRGNTEAF	TRBJ1-1	TRBV10-3
ASSWDSYGYT	TRBJ1-2	TRBV5-6
ASSPQRGGTDTQY	TRBJ2-3	TRBV4-3
ASSTTSGGHEQY	TRBJ2-7	TRBV11-2
AISSAQGDTEAF	TRBJ1-1	TRBV10-3
ASSTDTYGYT	TRBJ1-2	TRBV6-5
ASSLSGGRNQPQH	TRBJ1-5	TRBV5-1
ASSPAGGRGYT	TRBJ1-2	TRBV5-1
ASSPTGPNEKLF	TRBJ1-4	TRBV7-9
ASSIQADGYT	TRBJ1-2	TRBV7-2
ASSTPTASSYEQY	TRBJ2-7	TRBV27
ASKQQGAQIDTQY	TRBJ2-3	TRBV5-1
ASSPLNSRTEAF	TRBJ1-1	TRBV28
ASSSLSTYSYEQY	TRBJ2-7	TRBV7-6
ASSQWRDSNTQY	TRBJ2-3	TRBV16
ASRLTGPDIQY	TRBJ2-4	TRBV28
ASSKLGGSGRTDTQY	TRBJ2-3	TRBV19
ASSPGQGGNQPQH	TRBJ1-5	TRBV6-5
ASSFGRAGRNQPQH	TRBJ1-5	TRBV5-6
ASSQLAGALTNTQY	TRBJ2-3	TRBV3-1/TRBV3-2
ASSIGQGVSGKLF	TRBJ1-4	TRBV28
ASTPELGLNTGELF	TRBJ2-2	TRBV5-1